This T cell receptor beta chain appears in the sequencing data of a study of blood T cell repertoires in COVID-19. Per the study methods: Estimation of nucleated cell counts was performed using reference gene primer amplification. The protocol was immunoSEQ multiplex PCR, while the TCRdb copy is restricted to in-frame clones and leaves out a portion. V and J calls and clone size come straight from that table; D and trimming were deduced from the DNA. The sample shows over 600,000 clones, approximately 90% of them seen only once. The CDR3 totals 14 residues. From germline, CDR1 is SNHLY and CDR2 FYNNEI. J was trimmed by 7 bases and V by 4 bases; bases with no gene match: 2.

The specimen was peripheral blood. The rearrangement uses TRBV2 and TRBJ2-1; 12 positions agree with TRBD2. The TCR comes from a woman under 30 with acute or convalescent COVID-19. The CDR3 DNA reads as TGTGCCAGCAGTGCTAGCGGGGGGGCAAATGAGCAGTTCTTC. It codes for CASSASGGANEQFF.